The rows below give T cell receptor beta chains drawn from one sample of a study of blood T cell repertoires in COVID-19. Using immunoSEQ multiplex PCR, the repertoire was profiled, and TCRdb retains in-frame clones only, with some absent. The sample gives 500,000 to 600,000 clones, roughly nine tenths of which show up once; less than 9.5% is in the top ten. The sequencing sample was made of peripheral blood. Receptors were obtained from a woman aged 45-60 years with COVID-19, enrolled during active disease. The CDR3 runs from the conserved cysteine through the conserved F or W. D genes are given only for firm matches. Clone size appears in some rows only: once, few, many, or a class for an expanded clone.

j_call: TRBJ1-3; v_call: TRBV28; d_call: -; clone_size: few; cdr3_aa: CASAGPMSGNTIYF; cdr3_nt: TGTGCCAGCGCGGGACCGATGTCTGGAAACACCATATATTTT
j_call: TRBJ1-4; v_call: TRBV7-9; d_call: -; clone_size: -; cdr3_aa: CASSLMNRDKLFF; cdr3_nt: TGTGCCAGCAGCTTGATGAACAGGGACAAACTGTTTTTT
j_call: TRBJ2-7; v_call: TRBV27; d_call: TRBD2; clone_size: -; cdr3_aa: CASSSSFPSGGAKSYEQYF; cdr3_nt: TGTGCCAGCAGTTCATCCTTCCCTAGCGGGGGGGCCAAATCCTACGAGCAGTACTTC
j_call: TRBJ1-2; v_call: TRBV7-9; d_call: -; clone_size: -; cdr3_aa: CASSASGSGEGYTF; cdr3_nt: TGTGCCAGCAGCGCATCGGGCTCCGGGGAGGGCTACACCTTC
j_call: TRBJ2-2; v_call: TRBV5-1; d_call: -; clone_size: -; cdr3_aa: CASSSQTTNTGELFF; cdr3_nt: TGCGCCAGCAGCTCCCAAACTACGAACACCGGGGAGCTGTTTTTT
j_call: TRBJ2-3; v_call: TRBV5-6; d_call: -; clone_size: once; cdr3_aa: CASSLFSGRTDTQYF; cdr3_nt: TGTGCCAGCAGCTTGTTTAGCGGCCGCACAGATACGCAGTATTTT
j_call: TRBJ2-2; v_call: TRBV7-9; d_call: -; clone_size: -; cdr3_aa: CASSPGGLNTGELFF; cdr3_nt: TGTGCCAGCAGCCCGGGGGGCCTGAACACCGGGGAGCTGTTTTTT
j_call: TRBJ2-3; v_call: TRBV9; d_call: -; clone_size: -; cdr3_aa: CASSQSGGLTDTQYF; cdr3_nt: TGTGCCAGCAGCCAGTCGGGCGGGCTCACAGATACGCAGTATTTT
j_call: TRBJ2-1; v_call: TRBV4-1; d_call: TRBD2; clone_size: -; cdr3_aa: CASSHQDGRINEQFF; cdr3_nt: TGCGCCAGCAGCCATCAGGACGGGAGGATCAATGAGCAGTTCTTC
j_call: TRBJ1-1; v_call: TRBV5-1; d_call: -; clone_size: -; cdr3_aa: CASSLGQMNTEAFF; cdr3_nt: TGCGCCAGCAGTTTGGGCCAGATGAACACTGAAGCTTTCTTT
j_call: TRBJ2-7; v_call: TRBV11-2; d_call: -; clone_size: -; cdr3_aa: CASSLGLGRGYEQYF; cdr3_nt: TGTGCCAGCAGCTTAGGGCTAGGCAGGGGCTACGAGCAGTACTTC
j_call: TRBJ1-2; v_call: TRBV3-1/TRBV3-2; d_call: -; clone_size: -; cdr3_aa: CASSLAVVQGYTF; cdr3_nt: TGTGCCAGCAGCCTAGCTGTTGTTCAAGGCTACACCTTC
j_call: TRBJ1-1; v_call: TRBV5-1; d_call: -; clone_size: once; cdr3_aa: CASSSGHSDTEAFF; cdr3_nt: TGCGCCAGCAGCTCGGGACACTCCGACACTGAAGCTTTCTTT
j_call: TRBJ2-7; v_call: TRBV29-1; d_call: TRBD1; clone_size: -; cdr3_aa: CSVGGDRGNF; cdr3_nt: TGCAGCGTCGGGGGGGACAGGGGTAACTTC
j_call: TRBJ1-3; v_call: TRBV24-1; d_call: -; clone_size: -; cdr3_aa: CATSESAGESYPGNTIYF; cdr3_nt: TGTGCCACCAGTGAGAGTGCCGGGGAATCCTACCCTGGAAACACCATATATTTT
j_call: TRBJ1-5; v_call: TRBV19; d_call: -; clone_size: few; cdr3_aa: CASSMIGEESNQPQHF; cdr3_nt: TGTGCCAGTAGTATGATCGGGGAAGAGAGCAATCAGCCCCAGCATTTT
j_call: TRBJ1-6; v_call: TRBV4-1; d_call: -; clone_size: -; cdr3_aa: CASSQLINSPLHF; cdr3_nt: TGCGCCAGCAGTCAACTAATTAATTCACCCCTCCACTTT
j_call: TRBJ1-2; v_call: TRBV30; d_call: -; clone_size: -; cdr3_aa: CAWRHSGGYGYTF; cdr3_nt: TGTGCCTGGAGACATTCGGGCGGGTATGGCTACACCTTC
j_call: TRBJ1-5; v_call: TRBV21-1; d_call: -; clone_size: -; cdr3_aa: CASKLRVDRVFFIGNQPQHF; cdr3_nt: TGTGCCAGCAAGCTTCGCGTCGACAGGGTGTTTTTCATCGGCAATCAGCCCCAGCATTTT
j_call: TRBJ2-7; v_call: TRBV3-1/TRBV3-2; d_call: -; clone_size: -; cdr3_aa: CASSHSYYEQYF; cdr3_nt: TGTGCCAGCAGCCATTCGTACTACGAGCAGTACTTC
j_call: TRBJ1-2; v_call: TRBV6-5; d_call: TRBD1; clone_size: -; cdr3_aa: CAIILTGGHGGYTF; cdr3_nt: TGTGCCATCATACTCACAGGGGGCCACGGTGGCTACACCTTC
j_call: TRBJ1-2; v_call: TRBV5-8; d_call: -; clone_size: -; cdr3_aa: CATSIRGAGYTF; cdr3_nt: TGTGCCACCTCAATCCGGGGAGCTGGCTACACCTTC
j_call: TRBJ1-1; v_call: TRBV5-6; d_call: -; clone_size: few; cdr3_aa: CASSLGRGKSFF; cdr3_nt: TGTGCCAGCAGCTTGGGACGGGGAAAGTCATTCTTT
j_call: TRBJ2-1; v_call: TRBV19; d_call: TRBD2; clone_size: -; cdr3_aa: CATHTGLPPYNEQFF; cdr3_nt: TGTGCCACCCACACGGGACTACCGCCGTACAATGAGCAGTTCTTC
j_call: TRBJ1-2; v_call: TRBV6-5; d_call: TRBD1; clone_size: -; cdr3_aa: CASSFGQGLSNGYTF; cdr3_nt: TGTGCCAGCAGTTTCGGACAGGGCCTTTCAAATGGCTACACCTTC
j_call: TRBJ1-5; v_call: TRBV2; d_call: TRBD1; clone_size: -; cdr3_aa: CASSPDRAHQPQHF; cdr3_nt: TGTGCCAGCAGTCCTGACAGGGCTCATCAGCCCCAGCATTTT
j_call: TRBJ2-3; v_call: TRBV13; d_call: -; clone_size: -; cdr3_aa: CASSLGQGSDTQYF; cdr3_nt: TGTGCCAGCAGCTTAGGCCAGGGGAGCGATACGCAGTATTTT
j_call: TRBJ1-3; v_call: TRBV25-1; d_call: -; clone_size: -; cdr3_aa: CASSKWRQNSGNTIYF; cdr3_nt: TGTGCCAGCAGCAAGTGGAGACAGAACTCTGGAAACACCATATATTTT